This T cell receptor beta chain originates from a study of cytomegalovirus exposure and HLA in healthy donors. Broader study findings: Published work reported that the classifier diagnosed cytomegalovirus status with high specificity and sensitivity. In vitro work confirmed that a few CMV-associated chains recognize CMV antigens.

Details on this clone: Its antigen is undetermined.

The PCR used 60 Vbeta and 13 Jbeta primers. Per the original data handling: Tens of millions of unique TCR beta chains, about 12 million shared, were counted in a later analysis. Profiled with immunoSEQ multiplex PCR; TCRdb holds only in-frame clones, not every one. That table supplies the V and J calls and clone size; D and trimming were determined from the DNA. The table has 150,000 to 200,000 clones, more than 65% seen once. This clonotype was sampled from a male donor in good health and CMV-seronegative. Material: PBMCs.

CDR3 protein: CASTRASGTPPDTQYF. CDR3 sequence (DNA): TGTGCCAGTACCAGGGCCTCCGGGACTCCTCCGGATACGCAGTATTTT. The chain links TRBV27 to TRBJ2-3, with D maybe TRBD2 (6 bases). Trimming removed 9 bases at V and 6 bases at J, with 25 bases between. CDR3 size: 16 residues. The V gene's germline CDR1 is MNHEY and CDR2 SMNVEV (reference sequence).